The 28 T cell receptor beta chains listed next were all sequenced from one sample in a study of human T cells and chemical hapten exposure. Time point here: patch test 1, 2 weeks after DPC sensitization. Treatment described: therapeutic diphenylcyclopropenone sensitization with weekly scalp DPC. Via MiXCR, TCRdb re-called the RACE reads, giving one row per CDR3 protein. The sample lists around 150,000 distinct CDR3 sequences; roughly 14% were seen once. The sequenced sample was whole blood, obtained in connection with sensitization to the hapten diphenylcyclopropenone (DPC). These receptors originate from a young woman with alopecia areata. Some clones in this sample may be carry-over from other donors' samples.

DNA for the CDR3: TGTGCCAGCAGTAACAGGGGTCGGACTGAAGCTTTCTTT. This translates into CASSNRGRTEAFF. The rearrangement joins TRBV12-3 or TRBV12-4 to TRBJ1-1, with 7 bases fitting TRBD1. The CDR3 is 13 amino acids. V shed 5 bases, J shed 5 bases, and the junction held 5 bases outside the gene matches.

The chain joins TRBV20-1 to TRBJ2-1, with TRBD2 identical over 7 bases. CDR1 is DFQATT and CDR2 is SNEGSKA in the germline V gene (reference sequence). The CDR3 covers 13 residues. With V trimmed by 6 bases and J by 2 bases, 4 bases remained unmatched. CDR3 region: CSAPSGPYNEQFF. As DNA, the CDR3 is TGCAGTGCCCCTAGCGGACCCTACAATGAGCAGTTCTTC.

In its sample, this clonotype was seen a few times. The J gene is TRBJ2-7, the V gene TRBV7-2, with 9 positions matching TRBD1. Germline V gives CDR1 SGHTA, CDR2 FQGNSA. The CDR3 loop spans 14 amino acids. V shed 5 bases, J shed 5 bases, and the junction held 7 bases outside the gene matches. The CDR3 region has the DNA TGTGCCAGCAGCCGGGGACAGGGTATCCACGAGCAGTACTTC. Translating gives CASSRGQGIHEQYF.

This clonotype has more than one count but fewer than ten. The CDR3 protein is CASSLLGADTQYF. Here the CDR3 DNA reads TGTGCCAGCAGTTTATTGGGGGCAGATACGCAGTATTTT. The gene calls are TRBV12-3 or TRBV12-4 and TRBJ2-3; D is perhaps TRBD1 or TRBD2 (5 bases each). There are 13 residues in the CDR3. V lost 2 bases and J 4 bases, leaving 7 bases between the germline ends.

The table lists this clonotype with a few counts. This chain joins TRBV11-2 and TRBJ2-6, with 9 bases lining up with TRBD1. V was pared by 5 bases and J by 2 bases, with 7 bases of the junction left unmatched. CDR1 is SGHAT and CDR2 is FQNNGV in the germline V gene. This CDR3 spans 17 amino acids. CDR3 in amino acids: CASSGQGFGTGANVLTF. CDR3 bases: TGTGCCAGCAGCGGACAGGGGTTTGGTACTGGGGCCAACGTCCTGACTTTC.

This clonotype was counted only a few times. This chain links TRBV7-3 with TRBJ2-3; 11 bases are a match to TRBD2. After removal of 4 bases from V and 4 bases from J, the junction contained 7 bases not matched to a gene. The CDR3 totals 16 residues. Germline lookup yields CDR1 SGHTA and CDR2 FQGTGA. CDR3 protein: CASSSLYSGRADTQYF. CDR3 DNA sequence: TGTGCCAGCAGCTCGCTATATAGCGGGAGGGCAGATACGCAGTATTTT.

This chain links TRBV3-1 with TRBJ1-2, with 8 bases identical to TRBD1. Germline CDR1 and CDR2: LGHDT and YNNKEL (reference sequence). The CDR3 has 14 amino acids. V gave up 4 bases and J gave up 7 bases; unmatched junction bases: 8. The CDR3 DNA is TGTGCCAGCAGCCGGGCGGGACAGGCTCCTGGCTACACCTTC. It translates to CASSRAGQAPGYTF. Looking up the rest from reference TRBV3-1 and TRBJ1-2 gives the full variable domain: DTAVSQTPKYLVTQMGNDKSIKCEQNLGHDTMYWYKQDSKKFLKIMFSYNNKELIINETVPNRFSPKSPDKAHLNLHINSLELGDSAVYFCASSRAGQAPGYTFGSGTRLTVV.

This clonotype was observed many times. The chain recombines TRBV20-1 with TRBJ1-4; D unresolved. This CDR3 is 14 amino acids long. Trimming removed 5 bases at V and 0 bases at J, with 10 bases between. The V gene's germline CDR1 is DFQATT and CDR2 SNEGSKA (reference sequence). The CDR3 sequence: CSARLNPTNEKLFF. The CDR3 DNA reads TGCAGTGCTCGCCTCAACCCAACTAATGAAAAACTGTTTTTT.

This clonotype appeared a few times. J is TRBJ2-3 and V is TRBV20-1; 9 bases align to TRBD1. The CDR3 spans 17 residues. Germline CDR1 reads DFQATT; CDR2 reads SNEGSKA (reference sequence). Trimming at V came to 0 bases and at J to 3 bases, leaving 10 bases not matched to a gene. CDR3 sequence reads: CSARDLKNRGHTDTQYF. CDR3 in DNA: TGCAGTGCTAGAGATTTGAAAAACAGGGGGCATACAGATACGCAGTATTTT.

The chain carries TRBV20-1 and TRBJ1-5; a weak D match, TRBD1 (6 bases). The CDR3 sequence is 13 residues long. The germline V gene has CDR1 DFQATT and CDR2 SNEGSKA (reference sequence). Trimming cost V 0 bases and J 11 bases, with 14 bases left between them. CDR3 nucleotide sequence: TGCAGTGCTAGAGATTCGACAGGTCTGGCCCAGCATTTT. It yields the protein CSARDSTGLAQHF.

This clonotype has a count of ten or more. The rearrangement links TRBV3-1 to TRBJ1-1, with D unclear. This CDR3 contains 13 residues. Germline loops: CDR1 LGHDT, CDR2 YNNKEL (reference sequence). The V end was cut by 3 bases, the J end by 1 base, with 6 bases between. The CDR3 region is CASSQKTNTEAFF. CDR3 DNA sequence: TGTGCCAGCAGCCAGAAAACGAACACTGAAGCTTTCTTT.

V gene TRBV4-3 combines with J gene TRBJ2-6, with 8 bases identical to TRBD1. The CDR3 spans 20 residues. The V segment lost 0 bases and the J segment 2 bases; nucleotides outside the gene matches: 12. CDR1 and CDR2 from the germline V gene are LGHNA and YSLEER. The CDR3 here is CASSQEPPGQALAGANVLTF. CDR3 DNA: TGCGCCAGCAGCCAAGAACCCCCGGGACAGGCATTGGCTGGGGCCAACGTCCTGACTTTC.

This clonotype was observed a few times. The chain joins TRBV6-1 to TRBJ2-5, with no clear D. Germline V gene sequence: CDR1 MNHNS, CDR2 SASEGT. This CDR3 contains 14 residues. Trimming took off 4 bases at V and 4 bases at J, with 13 bases between the two ends. The CDR3 coding sequence is TGTGCCAGCAGTGCAGGTAGCCTTAGAGAGACCCAGTACTTC. Translated: CASSAGSLRETQYF.

In its sample, this clonotype was seen many times. The chain combines TRBV5-1 with TRBJ1-1; D is unclear. The V gene lost 4 bases and the J gene lost 5 bases, with 12 bases spanning the gap. Germline values: CDR1 SGHRS, CDR2 YFSETQ. The CDR3 is 13 residues long. CDR3 amino acids: CASSAIAGTEAFF. CDR3 DNA sequence: TGCGCCAGCAGCGCTATTGCTGGAACTGAAGCTTTCTTT.

There are many counts of this clonotype. This chain uses TRBV15 with TRBJ2-3, with D unclear. This CDR3 spans 14 amino acids. The germline V gene has CDR1 LNHNV and CDR2 YYDKDF (reference sequence). V lost 0 bases and J 0 bases, leaving 4 bases between the germline ends. The CDR3 protein is CATSREGSTDTQYF. CDR3 coding DNA: TGTGCCACCAGCAGAGAGGGTAGCACAGATACGCAGTATTTT. The whole variable domain, filled in from reference TRBV15 and TRBJ2-3, reads DAMVIQNPRYQVTQFGKPVTLSCSQTLNHNVMYWYQQKSSQAPKLLFHYYDKDFNNEADTPDNFQSRRPNTSFCFLDIRSPGLGDTAMYLCATSREGSTDTQYFGPGTRLTVL.

This clonotype has just a few counts. The chain employs TRBV5-4 and TRBJ1-2, with 8 nucleotides matching TRBD1. This CDR3 has 16 amino acids. Germline-derived CDR1 and CDR2 are SGHNT and YYREEE (reference sequence). J lost 5 bases, V lost 5 bases, and 14 bases had no gene match. This chain's CDR3 is CASRKGQVDEGYGYTF. The CDR3 nucleotides read TGTGCCAGCAGAAAGGGACAGGTTGACGAGGGTTATGGCTACACCTTC.

The rearrangement uses TRBV18 and TRBJ2-7, with 10 bases identical to TRBD1. Germline loops: CDR1 KGHSH, CDR2 LQKENI. V lost 6 bases and J lost 2; bases outside the gene matches: 13. The CDR3 is made up of 17 amino acids. The CDR3 sequence is CASSQLSAGTGAYEQYF. The DNA of the CDR3 is TGTGCCAGCTCGCAACTATCAGCCGGGACAGGGGCCTACGAGCAGTACTTC.

The rearrangement joins TRBV12-3 or TRBV12-4 to TRBJ1-1; D is unclear. With 6 bases removed from V and 6 bases from J, the gap between germline ends came to 11 bases. CDR3 size: 12 residues. The CDR3 DNA reads as TGTGCCAGCAGATATAGGAGCGCTGAAGCTTTCTTT. It codes for CASRYRSAEAFF.

Worth noting for this clonotype: One junction end disagrees with the germline gene, perhaps due to a read error. The chain is built from TRBV7-2 and TRBJ2-1, with TRBD1 matching 7 bases. CDR3 size: 13 residues. Germline V CDR1 and CDR2: SGHTA, FQGNSA. The CDR3 loop is CASSLAQDRWVIF. The CDR3 DNA follows: TGTGCCAGCAGCTTAGCCCAGGACAGGTGGGTGATCTTC.

This clonotype was observed at least ten times. The chain uses TRBV6-5 and TRBJ2-4; D is unclear. In germline, CDR1 is MNHEY, CDR2 SVGAGI. V lost 6 bases to trimming and J lost 7 bases, with 13 bases between them. The CDR3 is 13 amino acids. The CDR3 DNA follows: TGTGCCAGCAGCCCTGACAAGAGGAACATTCAGTACTTC. Translation: CASSPDKRNIQYF.

This clonotype was picked up many times. V usage is TRBV7-9 and J usage is TRBJ1-4; no reliable D call. Trimming stripped 1 base from V and 3 bases from J, with 12 bases between. Germline V gene lookup returns CDR1 SEHNR and CDR2 FQNEAQ (reference sequence). This CDR3 is built from 16 residues. Here the CDR3 reads CASSLVVSSANEKLFF. In DNA form, the CDR3 reads TGTGCCAGCAGCTTAGTAGTGTCTTCAGCTAATGAAAAACTGTTTTTT. The whole variable domain, filled in from reference TRBV7-9 and TRBJ1-4, reads DTGVSQNPRHKITKRGQNVTFRCDPISEHNRLYWYRQTLGQGPEFLTYFQNEAQLEKSRLLSDRFSAERPKGSFSTLEIQRTEQGDSAMYLCASSLVVSSANEKLFFGSGTQLSVL.

The rearrangement uses TRBV28 and TRBJ2-7, with a tentative D call TRBD2 (6 bases). The CDR3 is 16 residues long. Germline CDR1 is MDHEN and CDR2 is SYDVKM. Trimming pared 1 base from V and 0 bases from J, leaving 13 bases between. CDR3 residues: CASSLSAGRSSYEQYF. The CDR3 nucleotides read TGTGCCAGCAGTTTATCTGCGGGAAGGAGCTCCTACGAGCAGTACTTC.

The V and J genes are TRBV6-2 or TRBV6-3 and TRBJ1-6; D is undetermined. The CDR3 contains 13 residues. Germline V gives CDR1 MNHEY, CDR2 SVGEGT. Trimming pared 5 bases from V and 6 bases from J, leaving 8 bases between. The CDR3 sequence is CASSSLPNSPLHF. The CDR3 DNA sequence: TGTGCCAGCAGTAGCCTACCTAATTCACCCCTCCACTTT.

This clonotype was found many times. The rearrangement links TRBV28 to TRBJ2-4, with 12 nucleotides matching TRBD2. Germline CDR1 reads MDHEN; CDR2 reads SYDVKM. This CDR3 spans 17 amino acids. The V segment lost 3 bases and the J segment 1 base; nucleotides outside the gene matches: 4. CDR3 coding DNA: TGTGCCAGCAGTTTCCCCACTAGCGGGGGGGCCAAAAACATTCAGTACTTC. Its protein is CASSFPTSGGAKNIQYF.

The chain employs TRBV11-2 and TRBJ1-4, with no clear D. Per the germline V gene, CDR1 is SGHAT and CDR2 is FQNNGV. The CDR3 is made up of 13 amino acids. Trimming pared 3 bases from V and 8 bases from J, leaving 10 bases between. The CDR3 bases are TGTGCCAGCAGCTTGAGCTTGGAAGAAAAACTGTTTTTT. This encodes CASSLSLEEKLFF.

The chain employs TRBV5-1 and TRBJ2-1; TRBD1 matches at 11 bases. Germline-derived CDR1 and CDR2 are SGHRS and YFSETQ. This CDR3 comprises 15 residues. The V segment lost 3 bases and the J segment 8 bases; nucleotides outside the gene matches: 7. CDR3 DNA sequence: TGCGCCAGCAGCTATCCGGGACAGGGGGAGTATGAGCAGTTCTTC. Translating it yields CASSYPGQGEYEQFF.

V and J are TRBV12-3 or TRBV12-4 and TRBJ2-6; 8 positions agree with TRBD1. The CDR3 is made up of 15 amino acids. Trimming cost V 8 bases and J 4 bases; bases outside gene matches: 7. CDR3 in amino acids: CASGQGAAGANVLTF. The CDR3 region has the DNA TGTGCCAGCGGGCAGGGGGCCGCCGGGGCCAACGTCCTGACTTTC.

The chain has TRBV20-1 and TRBJ2-1, with TRBD2 identical over 12 bases. The trim removed 1 base at V and 2 bases at J, leaving 0 bases unmatched. The CDR3 has 15 amino acids. CDR1 DFQATT and CDR2 SNEGSKA come from the germline V gene (reference sequence). The CDR3 nucleotides read TGCAGTGCTAGAGGGACTAGCGGGACCTACAATGAGCAGTTCTTC. As protein: CSARGTSGTYNEQFF.